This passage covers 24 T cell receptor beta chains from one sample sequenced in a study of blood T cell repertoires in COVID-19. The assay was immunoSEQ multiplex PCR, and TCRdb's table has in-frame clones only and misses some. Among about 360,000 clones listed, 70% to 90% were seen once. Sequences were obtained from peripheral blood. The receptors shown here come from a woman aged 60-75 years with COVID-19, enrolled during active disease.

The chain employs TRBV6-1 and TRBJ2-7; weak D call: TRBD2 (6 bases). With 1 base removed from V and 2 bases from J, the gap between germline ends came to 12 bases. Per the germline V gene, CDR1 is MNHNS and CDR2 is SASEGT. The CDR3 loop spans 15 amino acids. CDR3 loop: CASSEVGTAPYEQYF. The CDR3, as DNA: TGTGCCAGCAGTGAAGTTGGGACTGCCCCCTACGAGCAGTACTTC.

CDR3 region: CASSEKPSGNTIYF. For the CDR3, the DNA is TGTGCCAGCAGTGAAAAGCCCTCTGGAAACACCATATATTTT. V gene TRBV6-1 combines with J gene TRBJ1-3; D is uncertain. V was shortened by 2 bases and J by 0 bases, with 5 bases between the two germline ends. CDR3 length: 14 amino acids. CDR1 and CDR2 (germline): MNHNS, SASEGT.

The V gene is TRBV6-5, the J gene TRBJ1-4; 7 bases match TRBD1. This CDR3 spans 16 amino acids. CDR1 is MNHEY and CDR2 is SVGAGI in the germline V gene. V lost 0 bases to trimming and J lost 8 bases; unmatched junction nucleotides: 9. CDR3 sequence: CASSYSKDRDQEKLFF. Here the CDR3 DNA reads TGTGCCAGCAGTTACTCGAAAGACAGGGACCAAGAAAAACTGTTTTTT.

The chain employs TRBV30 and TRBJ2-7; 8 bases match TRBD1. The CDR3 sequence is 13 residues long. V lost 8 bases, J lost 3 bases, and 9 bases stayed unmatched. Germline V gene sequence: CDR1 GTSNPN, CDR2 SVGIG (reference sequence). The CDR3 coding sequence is TGTGCCCGTACTGGGGACAGGCTCTACGAGCAGTACTTC. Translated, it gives CARTGDRLYEQYF.

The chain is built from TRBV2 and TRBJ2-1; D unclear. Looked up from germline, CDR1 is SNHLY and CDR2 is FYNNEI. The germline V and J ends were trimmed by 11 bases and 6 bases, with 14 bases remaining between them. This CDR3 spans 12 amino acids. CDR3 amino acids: CAGRRSTNEQFF. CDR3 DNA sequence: TGTGCCGGTCGGCGGTCGACCAATGAGCAGTTCTTC.

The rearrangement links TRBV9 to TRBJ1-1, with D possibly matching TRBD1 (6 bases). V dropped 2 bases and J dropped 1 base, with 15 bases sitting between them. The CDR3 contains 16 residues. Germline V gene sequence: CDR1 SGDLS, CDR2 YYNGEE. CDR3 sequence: CASSVPPGHQNTEAFF. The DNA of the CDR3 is TGTGCCAGCAGCGTCCCACCGGGACACCAGAACACTGAAGCTTTCTTT.

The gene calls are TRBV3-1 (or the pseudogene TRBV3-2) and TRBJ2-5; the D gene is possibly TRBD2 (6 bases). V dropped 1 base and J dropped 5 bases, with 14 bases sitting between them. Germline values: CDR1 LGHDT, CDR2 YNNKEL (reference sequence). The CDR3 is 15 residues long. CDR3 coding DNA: TGTGCCAGCAGCCAAGTTAGACCCCGGGGGGAGACCCAGTACTTC. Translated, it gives CASSQVRPRGETQYF.

The CDR3 nucleotides are TGCGCCAGCAGACAGGACAGAGCCTACGAGCAGTACTTC. Protein product: CASRQDRAYEQYF. This chain joins TRBV5-1 and TRBJ2-7, with D possibly TRBD1 on 6 matching bases. Between the trimmed V and J ends, which lost 5 bases and 2 bases, there was a span of 11 bases. Germline V gene lookup returns CDR1 SGHRS and CDR2 YFSETQ. The CDR3 sequence is 13 residues long. Filled out from reference TRBV5-1 and TRBJ2-7, the complete variable domain reads KAGVTQTPRYLIKTRGQQVTLSCSPISGHRSVSWYQQTPGQGLQFLFEYFSETQRNKGNFPGRFSGRQFSNSRSEMNVSTLELGDSALYLCASRQDRAYEQYFGPGTRLTVT.

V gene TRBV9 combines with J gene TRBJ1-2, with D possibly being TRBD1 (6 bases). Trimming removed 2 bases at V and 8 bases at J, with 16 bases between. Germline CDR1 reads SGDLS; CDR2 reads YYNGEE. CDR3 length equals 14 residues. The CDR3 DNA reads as TGTGCCAGCAGCGTCGAAGGGGGTTCAGGAGGCTACACCTTC. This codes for CASSVEGGSGGYTF.

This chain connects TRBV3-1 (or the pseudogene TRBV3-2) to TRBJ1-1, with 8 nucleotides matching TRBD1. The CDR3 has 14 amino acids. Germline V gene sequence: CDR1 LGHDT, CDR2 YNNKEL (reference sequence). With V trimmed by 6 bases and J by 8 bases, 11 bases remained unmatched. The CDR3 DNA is TGTGCCAGCAGAGACTCTTCCGGGACAGGCGAAGCTTTCTTT. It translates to CASRDSSGTGEAFF.

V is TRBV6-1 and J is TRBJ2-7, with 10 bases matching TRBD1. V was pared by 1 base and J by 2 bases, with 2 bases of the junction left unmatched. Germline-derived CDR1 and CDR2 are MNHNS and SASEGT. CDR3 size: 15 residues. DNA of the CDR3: TGTGCCAGCAGTGAAGGAGGGACAGGGGCCTACGAGCAGTACTTC. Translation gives CASSEGGTGAYEQYF.

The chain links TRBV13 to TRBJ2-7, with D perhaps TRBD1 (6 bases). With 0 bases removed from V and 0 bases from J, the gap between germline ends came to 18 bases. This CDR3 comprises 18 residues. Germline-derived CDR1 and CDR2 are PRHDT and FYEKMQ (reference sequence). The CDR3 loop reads CASSLGLPDRKSSYEQYF. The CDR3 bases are TGTGCCAGCAGCTTAGGCCTTCCCGACAGGAAGAGCTCCTACGAGCAGTACTTC. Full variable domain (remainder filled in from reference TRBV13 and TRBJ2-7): AAGVIQSPRHLIKEKRETATLKCYPIPRHDTVYWYQQGPGQDPQFLISFYEKMQSDKGSIPDRFSAQQFSDYHSELNMSSLELGDSALYFCASSLGLPDRKSSYEQYFGPGTRLTVT.

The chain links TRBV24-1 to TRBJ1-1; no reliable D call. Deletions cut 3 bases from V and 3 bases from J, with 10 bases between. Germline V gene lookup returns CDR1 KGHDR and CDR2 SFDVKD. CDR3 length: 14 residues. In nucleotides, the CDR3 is TGTGCCACCAGTGATCGGTCGTCTCACACTGAAGCTTTCTTT. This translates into CATSDRSSHTEAFF.

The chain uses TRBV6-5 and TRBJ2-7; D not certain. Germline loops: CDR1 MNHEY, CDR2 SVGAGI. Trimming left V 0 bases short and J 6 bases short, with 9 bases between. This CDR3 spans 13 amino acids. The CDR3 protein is CASSYSIGGEQYF. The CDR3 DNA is TGTGCCAGCAGTTACTCTATAGGCGGCGAGCAGTACTTC.

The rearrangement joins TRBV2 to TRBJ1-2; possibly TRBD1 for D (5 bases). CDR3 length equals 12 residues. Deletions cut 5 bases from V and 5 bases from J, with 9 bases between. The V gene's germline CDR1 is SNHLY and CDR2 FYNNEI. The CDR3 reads CASSPRQYGYTF. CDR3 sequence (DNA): TGTGCCAGCAGTCCCCGACAGTATGGCTACACCTTC. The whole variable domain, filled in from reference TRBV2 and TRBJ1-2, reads EPEVTQTPSHQVTQMGQEVILRCVPISNHLYFYWYRQILGQKVEFLVSFYNNEISEKSEIFDDQFSVERPDGSNFTLKIRSTKLEDSAMYFCASSPRQYGYTFGSGTRLTVV.

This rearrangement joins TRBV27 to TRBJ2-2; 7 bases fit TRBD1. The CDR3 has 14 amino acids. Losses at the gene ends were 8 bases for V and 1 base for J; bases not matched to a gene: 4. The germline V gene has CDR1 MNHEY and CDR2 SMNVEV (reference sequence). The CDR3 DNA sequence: TGTGCCAGCGCCTGGACAGGGAACACCGGGGAGCTGTTTTTT. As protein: CASAWTGNTGELFF.

The CDR3 region is CASSLRRGGEQFF. DNA of the CDR3: TGTGCCAGCAGCTTGAGAAGGGGGGGAGAGCAGTTCTTC. The rearrangement uses TRBV9 and TRBJ2-1; D perhaps matches TRBD2 (7 bases). The germline gives CDR1 SGDLS, CDR2 YYNGEE. The V end lost 4 bases, the J end lost 10 bases, and 15 bases lay between the germline ends. This CDR3 is 13 amino acids long.

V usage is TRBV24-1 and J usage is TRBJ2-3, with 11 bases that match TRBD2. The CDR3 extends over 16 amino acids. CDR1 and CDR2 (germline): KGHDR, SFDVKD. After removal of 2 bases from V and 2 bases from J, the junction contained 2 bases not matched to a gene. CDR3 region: CATSDSSGGFTDTQYF. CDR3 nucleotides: TGTGCCACCAGTGATTCTAGCGGGGGGTTCACAGATACGCAGTATTTT.

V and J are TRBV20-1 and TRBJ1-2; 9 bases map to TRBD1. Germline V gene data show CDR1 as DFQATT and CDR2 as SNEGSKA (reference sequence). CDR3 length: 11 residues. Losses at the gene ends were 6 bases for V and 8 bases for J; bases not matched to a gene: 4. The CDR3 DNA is TGCAGTGCGCGACAGGGGGAAGGCTACACCTTC. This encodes CSARQGEGYTF.

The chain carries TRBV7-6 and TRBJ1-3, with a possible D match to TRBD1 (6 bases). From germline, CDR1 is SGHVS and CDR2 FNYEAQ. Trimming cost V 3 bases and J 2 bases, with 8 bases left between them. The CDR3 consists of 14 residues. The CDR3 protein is CASSLAGAGNTIYF. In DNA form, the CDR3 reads TGTGCCAGCAGCTTGGCAGGGGCTGGAAACACCATATATTTT. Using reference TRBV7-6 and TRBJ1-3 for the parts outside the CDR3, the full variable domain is GAGVSQSPRYKVTKRGQDVALRCDPISGHVSLYWYRQALGQGPEFLTYFNYEAQQDKSGLPNDRFSAERPEGSISTLTIQRTEQRDSAMYRCASSLAGAGNTIYFGEGSWLTVV.

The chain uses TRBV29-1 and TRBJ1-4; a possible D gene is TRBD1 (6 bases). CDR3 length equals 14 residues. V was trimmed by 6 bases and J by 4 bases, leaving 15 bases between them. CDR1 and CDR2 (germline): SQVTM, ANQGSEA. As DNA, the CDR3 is TGCAGCGTGGGGGACAACAGGGATAATGAAAAACTGTTTTTT. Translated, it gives CSVGDNRDNEKLFF.

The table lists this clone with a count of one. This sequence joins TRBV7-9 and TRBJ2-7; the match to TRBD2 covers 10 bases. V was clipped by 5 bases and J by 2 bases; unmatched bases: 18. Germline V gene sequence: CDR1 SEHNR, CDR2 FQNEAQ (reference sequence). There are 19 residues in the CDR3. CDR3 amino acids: CASSPPGLATRGSPYEQYF. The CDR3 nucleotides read TGTGCCAGCAGCCCCCCGGGACTAGCGACTAGAGGAAGCCCCTACGAGCAGTACTTC.

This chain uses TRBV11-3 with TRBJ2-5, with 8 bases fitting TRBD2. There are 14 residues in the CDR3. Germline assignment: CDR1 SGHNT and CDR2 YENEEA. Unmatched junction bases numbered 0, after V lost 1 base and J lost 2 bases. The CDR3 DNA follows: TGTGCCAGCAGCTTAGCGGGGGGGCAAGAGACCCAGTACTTC. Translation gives CASSLAGGQETQYF.

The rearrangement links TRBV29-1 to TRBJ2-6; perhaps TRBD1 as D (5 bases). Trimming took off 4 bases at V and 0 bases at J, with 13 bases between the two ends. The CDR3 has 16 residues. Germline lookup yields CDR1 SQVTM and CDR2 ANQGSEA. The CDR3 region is CSVVWTTHSGANVLTF. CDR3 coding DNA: TGCAGCGTTGTTTGGACAACACACTCTGGGGCCAACGTCCTGACTTTC.